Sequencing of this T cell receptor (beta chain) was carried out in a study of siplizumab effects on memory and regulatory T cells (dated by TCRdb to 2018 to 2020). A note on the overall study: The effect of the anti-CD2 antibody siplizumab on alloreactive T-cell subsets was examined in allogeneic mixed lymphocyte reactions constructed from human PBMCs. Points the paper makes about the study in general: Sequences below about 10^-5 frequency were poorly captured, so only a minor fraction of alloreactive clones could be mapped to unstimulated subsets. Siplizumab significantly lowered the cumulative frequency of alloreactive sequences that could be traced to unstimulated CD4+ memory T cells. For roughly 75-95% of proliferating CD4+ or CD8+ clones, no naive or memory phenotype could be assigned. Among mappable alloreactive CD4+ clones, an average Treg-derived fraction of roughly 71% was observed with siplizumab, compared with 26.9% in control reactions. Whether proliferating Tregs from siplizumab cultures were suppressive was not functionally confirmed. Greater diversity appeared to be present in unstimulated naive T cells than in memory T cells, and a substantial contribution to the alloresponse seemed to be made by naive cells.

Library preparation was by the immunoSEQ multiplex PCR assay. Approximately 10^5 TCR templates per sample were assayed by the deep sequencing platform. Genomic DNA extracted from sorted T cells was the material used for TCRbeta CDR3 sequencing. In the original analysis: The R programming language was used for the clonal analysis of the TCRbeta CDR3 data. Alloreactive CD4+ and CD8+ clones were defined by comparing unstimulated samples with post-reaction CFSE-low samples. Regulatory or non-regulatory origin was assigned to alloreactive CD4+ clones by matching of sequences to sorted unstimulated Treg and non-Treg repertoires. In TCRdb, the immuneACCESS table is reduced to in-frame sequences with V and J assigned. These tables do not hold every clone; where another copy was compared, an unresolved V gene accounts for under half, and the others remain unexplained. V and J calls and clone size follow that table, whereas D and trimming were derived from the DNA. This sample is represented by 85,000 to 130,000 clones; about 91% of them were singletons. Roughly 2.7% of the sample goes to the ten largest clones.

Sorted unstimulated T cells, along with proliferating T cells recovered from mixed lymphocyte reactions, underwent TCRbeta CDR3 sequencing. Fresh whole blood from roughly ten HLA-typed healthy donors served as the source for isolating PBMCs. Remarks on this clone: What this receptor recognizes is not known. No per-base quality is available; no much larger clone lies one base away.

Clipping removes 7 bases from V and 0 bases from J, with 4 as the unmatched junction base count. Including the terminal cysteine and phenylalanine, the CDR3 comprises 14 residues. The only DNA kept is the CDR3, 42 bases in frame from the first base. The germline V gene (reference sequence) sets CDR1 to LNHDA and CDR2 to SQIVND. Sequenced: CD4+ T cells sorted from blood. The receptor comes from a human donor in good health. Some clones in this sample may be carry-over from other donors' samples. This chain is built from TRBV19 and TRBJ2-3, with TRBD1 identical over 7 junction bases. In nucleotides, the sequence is TGTGCCAGTAACAAGGGGGCTAGCACAGATACGCAGTATTTT. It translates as CASNKGASTDTQYF.